This T cell receptor beta chain comes out of a study of OX40 agonist ivuxolimab in advanced cancers. For the study at large: Patients achieving partial responses numbered three: one hepatocellular carcinoma case and two cutaneous melanoma cases.

CDR3 size: 11 residues. V lost 1 base and J lost 7, with 5 bases in between. Germline V lookup: CDR1 SGHAT, CDR2 FQNNGV. Generated by immunoSEQ multiplex PCR, the TCRdb table keeps only in-frame clones and is missing some. The table has 65,000 to 90,000 clones, about 87% seen once. Here the sequenced sample was CD4+ or CD8+ T cells sorted from blood, taken in a trial of the OX40 agonist ivuxolimab. This rearrangement joins TRBV11-2 to TRBJ2-7, with D unresolved. This sequence originates from an adult with an advanced solid tumor such as melanoma, head and neck, liver or kidney cancer. The CDR3 nucleotides are TGTGCCAGCAGCTTAGGAGAAGAGCAGTACTTC. Amino acids: CASSLGEEQYF.